What follows are 14 T cell receptor beta chains derived from one specimen sequenced in a study of blood T cell repertoires in COVID-19 (dated by TCRdb to the early 2020s). Library preparation employed the immunoSEQ multiplex PCR assay. What TCRdb holds here is the immuneACCESS table cut down to in-frame rearrangements. Part of the clones is not present; checked against another copy, under half of the missing clones reflect an unresolved V gene, and the others are unexplained. The sample table holds about 190,000 clones, of which approximately 91% were seen once. Under 2% of the sample lies in the top ten. Sequences were obtained from peripheral blood. These TCRs come from a man aged 18 to 30 with active or convalescent COVID-19.

The V gene is TRBV29-1, the J gene TRBJ2-7; possibly TRBD1 for D (6 bases). Trimming cost V 6 bases and J 5 bases, with 14 bases left between them. Germline CDR1 reads SQVTM; CDR2 reads ANQGSEA. This CDR3 has 12 residues. The CDR3 sequence: CSVLPRGNEQYF. The DNA for the CDR3 is TGCAGCGTCCTCCCCAGGGGAAACGAGCAGTACTTC.

The chain is built from TRBV2 and TRBJ1-1; a possible D gene is TRBD1 (6 bases). Germline V gives CDR1 SNHLY, CDR2 FYNNEI. This CDR3 region has 10 residues. V was cut by 7 bases and J by 7 bases, with 7 bases left in between. Written as DNA, the CDR3 is TGTGCCAGCAACAGGGTTGAAGCTTTCTTT. Translated: CASNRVEAFF.

V and J are TRBV6-5 and TRBJ2-3; the D gene is possibly TRBD2 (5 bases). The CDR3 is 13 amino acids. The germline V and J ends were trimmed by 6 bases and 5 bases, with 12 bases remaining between them. Germline V lookup: CDR1 MNHEY, CDR2 SVGAGI. CDR3 DNA: TGTGCCAGCAGGAGGGAGTCGGTAGATACGCAGTATTTT. Protein sequence: CASRRESVDTQYF.

The V call is TRBV19, the J call TRBJ1-1; possibly TRBD1 for D (5 bases). This CDR3 is built from 11 residues. V shed 8 bases and J shed 7 bases, with 11 bases lying between them. Germline CDR1 LNHDA, CDR2 SQIVND (reference sequence). The CDR3, as DNA: TGTGCCAGTCGGGGGGGGATTGAAGCTTTCTTT. Residues: CASRGGIEAFF.

The rearrangement links TRBV29-1 to TRBJ1-3; 7 nucleotides match TRBD1. Unmatched junction bases numbered 6, after V lost 4 bases and J lost 0 bases. The V gene's germline CDR1 is SQVTM and CDR2 ANQGSEA. The CDR3 spans 15 residues. The CDR3 coding sequence is TGCAGCGTTGTTGACAGGGCCAACTCTGGAAACACCATATATTTT. It codes for CSVVDRANSGNTIYF.

The gene calls are TRBV19 and TRBJ1-5; 7 bases agree with TRBD1. Germline CDR1 and CDR2: LNHDA and SQIVND (reference sequence). CDR3 length: 15 amino acids. V gave up 2 bases and J gave up 3 bases; unmatched junction bases: 4. The chain's CDR3 is CASSIRQGFNQPQHF. As DNA, the CDR3 is TGTGCCAGTAGTATACGACAGGGTTTCAATCAGCCCCAGCATTTT.

This clone was observed a single time. The chain carries TRBV29-1 and TRBJ2-1; 8 bases agree with TRBD2. V trimming: 3 bases; J trimming: 0 bases; junction bases outside the gene matches: 1. CDR3 size: 14 residues. Germline V gene data show CDR1 as SQVTM and CDR2 as ANQGSEA. CDR3 protein: CSVDSGISYNEQFF. CDR3 DNA sequence: TGCAGCGTTGATAGCGGGATCTCCTACAATGAGCAGTTCTTC.

In its sample, this clone was seen once. The chain is built from TRBV7-9 and TRBJ1-1, with D unresolved. Trimming stripped 1 base from V and 3 bases from J, with 12 bases between. This CDR3 region has 15 residues. Germline lookup yields CDR1 SEHNR and CDR2 FQNEAQ (reference sequence). As DNA, the CDR3 is TGTGCCAGCAGCTTAGAGGCAGGATGGTACACTGAAGCTTTCTTT. Its translation is CASSLEAGWYTEAFF.

This chain uses TRBV12-5 with TRBJ2-1; D possibly corresponds to TRBD2 (5 bases). The CDR3 runs to 15 residues. Germline CDR1 is LGHNT and CDR2 is FRNRAP. V was shortened by 6 bases and J by 1 base, with 13 bases between the two germline ends. The CDR3 coding sequence is TGTGCTAGTGGCTCTAGCTTACTATCCTACAATGAGCAGTTCTTC. Encoded protein: CASGSSLLSYNEQFF.

The chain links TRBV27 to TRBJ2-1; 10 bases are shared with TRBD2. V lost 4 bases, J lost 1 base, and 4 bases stayed unmatched. This CDR3 spans 16 amino acids. The V gene's germline CDR1 is MNHEY and CDR2 SMNVEV (reference sequence). The CDR3 reads CASSSSGRGSYNEQFF. The CDR3 nucleotides are TGTGCCAGCAGTTCTAGCGGGAGAGGGTCCTACAATGAGCAGTTCTTC.

The chain's CDR3 is CASMWLAGSDTQYF. The CDR3 region has the DNA TGTGCCAGCATGTGGCTAGCGGGGTCAGATACGCAGTATTTT. The chain links TRBV6-5 to TRBJ2-3, with TRBD2 matching 9 bases. The junction had 6 bases not matched to a gene; V was cut back by 7 bases and J by 4 bases. CDR3 length: 14 residues. CDR1 and CDR2 (germline): MNHEY, SVGAGI.

This clone has a single count. The V gene is TRBV15, the J gene TRBJ2-6; the D is unclear. With 0 bases removed from V and 2 bases from J, the gap between germline ends came to 2 bases. The V gene's germline CDR1 is LNHNV and CDR2 YYDKDF (reference sequence). The CDR3 is made up of 14 amino acids. CDR3 loop: CATSRDTGANVLTF. CDR3 sequence (DNA): TGTGCCACCAGCAGAGATACTGGGGCCAACGTCCTGACTTTC.

This chain uses TRBV30 with TRBJ1-2; TRBD1 is a possible D gene (5 bases). Trimming shortened V by 2 bases and J by 4 bases, and 11 bases separated the two germline ends. The CDR3 extends over 13 amino acids. Germline CDR1 reads GTSNPN; CDR2 reads SVGIG (reference sequence). CDR3 loop: CAWSTGVFYGYTF. The CDR3 DNA reads TGTGCCTGGAGTACGGGGGTTTTCTATGGCTACACCTTC.

V gene TRBV3-1 (or the pseudogene TRBV3-2) combines with J gene TRBJ1-3, with a tentative D call TRBD1 (6 bases). CDR3 length equals 13 residues. Germline V gene data show CDR1 as LGHDT and CDR2 as YNNKEL (reference sequence). The V gene lost 6 bases and the J gene lost 0 bases, with 6 bases spanning the gap. For the CDR3, the DNA is TGTGCCAGCAGGGACAGCTCTGGAAACACCATATATTTT. This sequence encodes CASRDSSGNTIYF.